These 7 T cell receptor beta chains were sequenced from one sample in a study of blood T cell repertoires in COVID-19. TCRdb's table, derived via immunoSEQ multiplex PCR, lists solely in-frame clones and lacks some. The profile shows 100,000 to 150,000 clones, about 82% of them singletons. The sequenced material came from peripheral blood. The receptors were sampled from a human donor in a cohort sampled during active COVID-19.

V and J are TRBV6-5 and TRBJ2-7, with 13 bases fitting TRBD2. The CDR3 is 16 amino acids. Germline assignment: CDR1 MNHEY and CDR2 SVGAGI. The ends lost 0 bases at V and 3 bases at J; junction bases unmatched: 2. CDR3 DNA sequence: TGTGCCAGCAGTTACTCAAGGACTAGCGGGAGCTACGAGCAGTACTTC. This codes for CASSYSRTSGSYEQYF.

This clone was detected only once. The chain links TRBV3-1 (or the pseudogene TRBV3-2) to TRBJ2-7; the D gene is possibly TRBD2 (6 bases). The CDR3 spans 19 residues. V gave up 7 bases and J gave up 3 bases, with 31 bases separating them. Germline V lookup: CDR1 LGHDT, CDR2 YNNKEL (reference sequence). The CDR3, as DNA: TGTGCCAGCACCCTTCCCAGCCCATACGGGGCGGGGATTTTCTACGAGCAGTACTTC. This encodes CASTLPSPYGAGIFYEQYF.

CDR3 nucleotides: TGTGCCAGCAGCCAAGGAGCAGATACGCAGTATTTT. Its protein is CASSQGADTQYF. This sequence joins TRBV7-3 and TRBJ2-3; D unresolved. Trimming pared 5 bases from V and 4 bases from J, leaving 7 bases between. The CDR3 contains 12 residues. CDR1 SGHTA and CDR2 FQGTGA come from the germline V gene.

The chain couples TRBV5-1 to TRBJ1-2; D gene ambiguous. V was clipped by 6 bases and J by 0 bases, with 15 bases between them. Germline V gene data show CDR1 as SGHRS and CDR2 as YFSETQ. CDR3 length: 15 amino acids. Written as DNA, the CDR3 is TGCGCCAGCACCCTCGACGGAGCCACTAACTATGGCTACACCTTC. It specifies CASTLDGATNYGYTF.

The chain links TRBV18 to TRBJ2-5; perhaps TRBD1 as D (5 bases). The CDR3 is 13 residues long. V shed 3 bases and J shed 2 bases, with 7 bases lying between them. CDR1 and CDR2 from the germline V gene are KGHSH and LQKENI. The CDR3 region has the DNA TGTGCCAGCTCACCGGGGCTGCAAGAGACCCAGTACTTC. Protein: CASSPGLQETQYF. Combining the CDR3 with reference TRBV18 and TRBJ2-5 gives the whole variable domain NAGVMQNPRHLVRRRGQEARLRCSPMKGHSHVYWYRQLPEEGLKFMVYLQKENIIDESGMPKERFSAEFPKEGPSILRIQQVVRGDSAAYFCASSPGLQETQYFGPGTRLLVL.

The chain joins TRBV11-2 to TRBJ1-5; maybe TRBD1 (5 bases). Trimming took 5 bases from V and 4 from J, leaving 9 bases between them. Germline V lookup: CDR1 SGHAT, CDR2 FQNNGV. The CDR3 covers 13 residues. The DNA of the CDR3 is TGTGCCAGCAGCCTGGGACTGAATCAGCCCCAGCATTTT. This gives the protein CASSLGLNQPQHF.

The CDR3 DNA follows: TGCGCCAGCAGCCAAGATTACACAGGGAACACCGGGGAGCTGTTTTTT. This codes for CASSQDYTGNTGELFF. V gene TRBV4-1 combines with J gene TRBJ2-2, with D possibly matching TRBD1 (5 bases). The V and J ends lost 0 bases and 1 base respectively, with 9 bases between them. The CDR3 loop spans 16 amino acids. Germline lookup yields CDR1 MGHRA and CDR2 YSYEKL.